The 23 T cell receptor beta chains below were found in one sample sequenced in a study of tumor-infiltrating lymphocytes in primary liver carcinoma. TCR beta cDNA was made from roughly 450 ng total RNA with a constant-region primer. Three-round nested multiplex PCR performed with slightly modified ARM-PCR produced the TCR beta libraries. TRBV1-TRBV30 forward primers paired with a C-beta reverse primer were used in the first two PCR rounds, which ran approximately 11 cycles each. One entry per CDR3 protein, called by TCRdb with MiXCR from the multiplex PCR reads. The sample carries around 330,000 distinct CDR3 sequences, 65% recorded once. Out of unsorted whole blood came the blood RNA, and germline DNA was extracted as well. The material sequenced was peripheral blood. These receptors were collected from a middle-aged man with primary liver carcinoma and hepatitis B virus infection.

Comment on this clonotype: With a much larger clone just one base away, this may be a read error. The chain employs TRBV6-2 or TRBV6-3 and TRBJ2-1, with a tentative D call TRBD2 (6 bases). This CDR3 contains 14 residues. Germline-derived CDR1 and CDR2 are MNHEY and SVGEGT. CDR3 nucleotides: TGTGCCAGCACCGATAGCGGATGGCGGAATGAGCAGTTATTC. As protein: CASTDSGWRNEQLF.

This clonotype was detected once. This may come from a read error, since a much larger clone is one base off. The rearrangement joins TRBV12-3 or TRBV12-4 to TRBJ2-2, with 8 bases matching TRBD2. The J segment lost 5 bases and the V segment lost 1 base, leaving 3 bases of the junction unmatched. The CDR3 is made up of 15 amino acids. CDR3 bases: TGTGCCAGCAGTTTAGACGGGAGGGTGACCGGGGAGCTGTTTTTT. Translated: CASSLDGRVTGELFF.

Many counts were recorded for this clonotype. The chain joins TRBV2 to TRBJ2-4; 9 positions match TRBD1. Germline lookup yields CDR1 SNHLY and CDR2 FYNNEI. This CDR3 comprises 12 residues. J lost 9 bases, V lost 6 bases, and 3 bases had no gene match. As DNA, the CDR3 is TGTGCCAGCAGGGGGACAGGGAGCATTCAGTACTTC. Amino acids: CASRGTGSIQYF. The entire variable domain, with the rest obtained from reference TRBV2 and TRBJ2-4, is as follows: EPEVTQTPSHQVTQMGQEVILRCVPISNHLYFYWYRQILGQKVEFLVSFYNNEISEKSEIFDDQFSVERPDGSNFTLKIRSTKLEDSAMYFCASRGTGSIQYFGAGTRLSVL.

For this clonotype: At one end, the junction sequence differs from germline, possibly due to a read error. This rearrangement joins TRBV14 to TRBJ1-2; perhaps TRBD1 as D (5 bases). The CDR3 spans 15 residues. CDR1 and CDR2 (germline): SGHDN, FVKESK. CDR3 loop: CATSQDLQGYGDYTF. The CDR3 DNA sequence: TGTGCCACCAGCCAAGATCTTCAGGGTTACGGAGACTACACCTTC.

The table lists this clonotype with many counts. This rearrangement joins TRBV4-1 to TRBJ2-7; D is ambiguous. The CDR3 is 14 amino acids. Germline V CDR1 and CDR2: MGHRA, YSYEKL. Trimming removed 4 bases at V and 1 base at J, with 11 bases between. CDR3 residues: CASSLMTDSYEQYF. The CDR3 DNA is TGCGCCAGCAGCCTTATGACGGATTCCTACGAGCAGTACTTC.

Concerning this clonotype itself: A much larger clone sits a single nucleotide away, making a read error possible. The CDR3 loop reads CTSSLRSSDTQYF. CDR3 sequence (DNA): TGTACCAGCAGCCTCAGGAGTTCAGATACGCAGTATTTT. V is TRBV14 and J is TRBJ2-3; D not certain. The CDR3 loop spans 13 amino acids. CDR1 and CDR2 from the germline V gene are SGHDN and FVKESK.

Concerning this clonotype: One end of the junction does not line up with germline, which may come from a read error. The J gene is TRBJ1-1, the V gene TRBV6-1, with a possible D match to TRBD1 (5 bases). There are 13 residues in the CDR3. The germline V gene has CDR1 MNHNS and CDR2 SASEGT. This CDR3 reads CASSEIRVTETFF. In nucleotides, the CDR3 is TGTGCCAGCAGTGAAATCAGGGTCACTGAAACTTTCTTT.

Only one count was recorded for this clonotype. The chain links TRBV12-3 or TRBV12-4 to TRBJ2-7; TRBD2 agrees at 10 bases. Losses at the gene ends were 1 base for V and 7 bases for J; bases not matched to a gene: 7. The CDR3 is 15 amino acids. The CDR3 bases are TGTGCCAGCAGTTTAGGAACTAGCGGGGCCCTTGAGCAGTACTTC. Its translation: CASSLGTSGALEQYF.

This chain joins TRBV24-1 and TRBJ2-3; 11 nucleotides match TRBD2. The trim removed 3 bases at V and 2 bases at J, leaving 9 bases unmatched. In germline, CDR1 is KGHDR, CDR2 SFDVKD. The CDR3 loop spans 18 amino acids. CDR3 sequence (DNA): TGTGCCACCAGTGATCCTCTACTAGCGGGAGCCATCACAGATACGCAGTATTTT. It yields the protein CATSDPLLAGAITDTQYF.

This clonotype has a count of ten or more. The V gene is TRBV29-1, the J gene TRBJ2-3; D is unclear. Germline V gene sequence: CDR1 SQVTM, CDR2 ANQGSEA. This CDR3 comprises 11 residues. The CDR3, as DNA: TGCAGTGCCCAATATGCATCTTCGCAGTATTTT. Protein product: CSAQYASSQYF.

As to this clonotype: A much larger clone differs from this one at a single base, so this may be a read error. The chain is built from TRBV6-2 or TRBV6-3 and TRBJ1-5; D remains ambiguous. The CDR3 spans 16 residues. V was cut by 5 bases and J by 7 bases, with 21 bases left in between. The germline V gene encodes CDR1 MNHEY and CDR2 SVGEGT. CDR3 nucleotide sequence: TGTGCCAGCAGTAAAGCGACCGAACCGCGCGGACAGCCCCAGCATTTT. This translates into CASSKATEPRGQPQHF.

The V gene is TRBV11-2, the J gene TRBJ2-7, with 8 nucleotides matching TRBD1. Germline V gene data show CDR1 as SGHAT and CDR2 as FQNNGV. With V trimmed by 11 bases and J by 9 bases, 12 bases remained unmatched. The length of the CDR3 is 12 residues. CDR3 DNA: TGTGCCGGTAGTCGCACAGGGGGTGGGCAGTACTTC. Residues: CAGSRTGGGQYF.

Note on this clonotype: At one end the junction does not follow the germline gene, possibly because of a read error. CDR3 region: CASSFFRGSDGYAF. The CDR3, as DNA: TGTGCCAGCAGTTTCTTCAGGGGATCGGATGGCTACGCCTTC. This rearrangement joins TRBV12-3 or TRBV12-4 to TRBJ1-2; TRBD1 is a possible D gene (6 bases). The CDR3 spans 14 residues.

A few counts support this clonotype. The chain has TRBV7-9 and TRBJ1-1; D remains ambiguous. The CDR3 consists of 13 residues. CDR1 is SEHNR, CDR2 FQNEAQ, per germline (reference sequence). V lost 5 bases, J lost 0 bases, and 7 bases lay in between. CDR3 in DNA: TGTGCCAGCAGCCTGGATATGAACACTGAAGCTTTCTTT. Translated, it gives CASSLDMNTEAFF.

This sequence joins TRBV29-1 and TRBJ2-1; D may be TRBD1 (5 bases). CDR3 length equals 15 residues. V lost 2 bases and J 1 base, leaving 12 bases between the germline ends. Germline values: CDR1 SQVTM, CDR2 ANQGSEA. The CDR3 region has the DNA TGCAGCGTTGAAACGAGACAGAGTTCCTACAATGAGCAGTTCTTC. Translation: CSVETRQSSYNEQFF.

In its sample, this clonotype was seen a few times. The chain has TRBV20-1 and TRBJ2-7, with D maybe TRBD1 (6 bases). CDR3 size: 13 residues. V dropped 0 bases and J dropped 6 bases, with 12 bases sitting between them. From germline, CDR1 is DFQATT and CDR2 SNEGSKA (reference sequence). The CDR3 region is CSARDRQGSEQYF. CDR3 nucleotides: TGCAGTGCTAGAGACCGCCAGGGGTCCGAGCAGTACTTC.

This clonotype was recorded a few times. The CDR3 reads CASTVGPDTQYF. The CDR3 DNA follows: TGCGCCAGCACTGTAGGGCCAGATACGCAGTATTTT. The chain links TRBV5-1 to TRBJ2-3; no reliable D call. The V end was cut by 6 bases, the J end by 4 bases, with 9 bases between. The CDR3 contains 12 residues. Germline CDR1 is SGHRS and CDR2 is YFSETQ.

The chain links TRBV7-8 to TRBJ1-5; the D is unclear. The V end was cut by 4 bases, the J end by 4 bases, with 5 bases between. Germline V gives CDR1 SGHVS, CDR2 FQNEAQ. CDR3 length equals 12 residues. DNA of the CDR3: TGTGCCAGCAGCTCGTATAATCAGCCCCAGCATTTT. Its translation: CASSSYNQPQHF.

In the case of this clonotype: The junction and the germline gene differ at one end; a read error may be behind it. The chain carries TRBV5-1 and TRBJ2-7, with a tentative D call TRBD2 (5 bases). Germline CDR1 SGHRS, CDR2 YFSETQ. The CDR3 is made up of 15 amino acids. The CDR3 reads CTSTPTSGSSYEQYF. The CDR3 region has the DNA TGCACCAGCACCCCCACTAGTGGGAGCTCCTACGAGCAGTACTTC.

V gene TRBV5-4 combines with J gene TRBJ1-4; possibly TRBD1 for D (5 bases). The CDR3 extends over 15 amino acids. V dropped 0 bases and J dropped 5 bases, with 11 bases sitting between them. Germline-derived CDR1 and CDR2 are SGHNT and YYREEE (reference sequence). The CDR3 nucleotides read TGTGCCAGCAGCTTGGAGGGAGGGGCCAATGAAAAACTGTTTTTT. The encoded protein is CASSLEGGANEKLFF.

The rearrangement joins TRBV28 to TRBJ2-7; no clear D. CDR3 size: 11 residues. CDR1 MDHEN and CDR2 SYDVKM come from the germline V gene. The V and J ends lost 8 bases and 4 bases respectively, with 9 bases between them. CDR3 coding DNA: TGTGCCAGCCATGGACGGTACGAGCAGTACTTC. Translation: CASHGRYEQYF. Drawing the rest from reference TRBV28 and TRBJ2-7, the complete variable domain is DVKVTQSSRYLVKRTGEKVFLECVQDMDHENMFWYRQDPGLGLRLIYFSYDVKMKEKGDIPEGYSVSREKKERFSLILESASTNQTSMYLCASHGRYEQYFGPGTRLTVT.

As for this clonotype: No conserved phenylalanine or tryptophan ends this CDR3, so it is likely a read error. The chain recombines TRBV6-1 with TRBJ1-3, with 8 bases lining up with TRBD1. V gave up 9 bases and J gave up 3 bases; unmatched junction bases: 10. This CDR3 contains 15 residues. Looked up from germline, CDR1 is MNHNS and CDR2 is SASEGT. The CDR3: CASYPGQAVGNTIYS. The CDR3 coding sequence is TGTGCCAGTTATCCGGGACAGGCAGTTGGAAACACCATATATTCT.

J is TRBJ2-2 and V is TRBV7-9; TRBD1 aligns across 7 bases. Per the germline V gene, CDR1 is SEHNR and CDR2 is FQNEAQ (reference sequence). V lost 3 bases, J lost 8 bases, and 6 bases stayed unmatched. The CDR3 has 14 amino acids. This chain's CDR3 is CASSFEQGLGELFF. The DNA of the CDR3 is TGTGCCAGCAGCTTCGAACAGGGGTTGGGGGAGCTGTTTTTT.